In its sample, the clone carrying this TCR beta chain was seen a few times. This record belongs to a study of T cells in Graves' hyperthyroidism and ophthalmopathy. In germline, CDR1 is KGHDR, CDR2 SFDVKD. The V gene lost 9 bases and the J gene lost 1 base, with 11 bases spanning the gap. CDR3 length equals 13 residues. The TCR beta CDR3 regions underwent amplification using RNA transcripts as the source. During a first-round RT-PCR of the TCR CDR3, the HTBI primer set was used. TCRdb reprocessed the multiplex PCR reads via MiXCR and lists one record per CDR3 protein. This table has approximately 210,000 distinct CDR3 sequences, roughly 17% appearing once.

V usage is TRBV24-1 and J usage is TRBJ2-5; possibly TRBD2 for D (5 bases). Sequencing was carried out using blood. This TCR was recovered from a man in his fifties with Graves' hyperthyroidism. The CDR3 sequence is CATSSGAQETQYF. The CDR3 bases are TGTGCCACCTCGAGCGGAGCCCAAGAGACCCAGTACTTC.